The rows below give T cell receptor beta chains drawn from one sample of a study of T cell clonotyping in hematopoietic cell transplantation. Produced via immunoSEQ multiplex PCR; TCRdb's table is partial and in-frame only. The sample includes some 6,300 clones, less than 90% of them seen just once. The sample in question was peripheral blood mononuclear cells, obtained 180 days after allogeneic stem cell transplant. These receptors were collected from a female patient aged 50-59 years who had an allogeneic stem cell transplant from an unrelated donor, so the T cells may come from the graft donor. Some clones in this sample may be carry-over from other donors' samples. The CDR3 runs from the conserved cysteine through the conserved F or W. D genes are given only for firm matches. Rows may omit the clone size; those that give it use once, few, many or a size class.

cdr3_length	v_call	d_call	clone_size	j_call	cdr3_aa	cdr3_nt
14	TRBV28	TRBD1	-	TRBJ1-2	CASSLLQGAGGYTF	TGTGCCAGCAGTTTATTACAGGGGGCTGGTGGCTACACCTTC
14	TRBV10-3	TRBD1	-	TRBJ1-1	CAISLQGESSGAFF	TGTGCCATCAGCCTACAGGGGGAGAGTTCGGGAGCTTTCTTT
13	TRBV11-3	-	-	TRBJ1-3	CASSWGAGNTIYF	TGTGCCAGCAGCTGGGGGGCTGGAAACACCATATATTTT
15	TRBV19	-	-	TRBJ2-7	CASSLSSSPSYEQYF	TGTGCCAGTAGTCTAAGTAGTTCCCCCTCCTACGAGCAGTACTTC
14	TRBV7-8	-	-	TRBJ1-5	CASSLAGSGQPQHF	TGTGCCAGCAGCTTAGCGGGCAGCGGTCAGCCCCAGCATTTT
11	TRBV2	TRBD2	-	TRBJ2-1	CASERGREQFF	TGTGCCAGCGAGCGGGGCCGGGAGCAGTTCTTC
15	TRBV6-6	TRBD1	-	TRBJ2-7	CASSYSGGLSYEQYF	TGTGCCAGCAGTTACTCAGGGGGCCTCTCCTACGAGCAGTACTTC
16	TRBV19	-	-	TRBJ1-1	CASSIDQEGMNTEAFF	TGTGCCAGTAGTATAGATCAGGAGGGGATGAACACTGAAGCTTTCTTT
15	TRBV13	-	once	TRBJ2-5	CASSAKGLGEETQYF	TGTGCCAGCAGCGCAAAGGGGCTGGGGGAAGAGACCCAGTACTTC
15	TRBV5-6	-	-	TRBJ2-7	CASSGGWSGIYEQYF	TGTGCCAGCAGCGGCGGATGGTCAGGGATCTACGAGCAGTACTTC
15	TRBV6-5	-	few	TRBJ1-6	CASSLVGDRARSLHF	TGTGCCAGCAGTCTCGTAGGGGACCGAGCGAGGTCCCTCCACTTT
15	TRBV28	TRBD1	-	TRBJ1-2	CASTTPGQRSYGYTF	TGTGCCAGCACAACTCCGGGACAGCGGTCCTATGGCTACACCTTC
15	TRBV7-2	TRBD1	-	TRBJ2-1	CASSSGQGRDDEQFF	TGTGCCAGCAGCTCGGGACAGGGGAGGGACGATGAGCAGTTCTTC
16	TRBV7-3	-	-	TRBJ2-6	CASSPTRQAGANVLTF	TGTGCCAGCAGCCCAACCAGACAGGCTGGGGCCAACGTCCTGACTTTC
17	TRBV15	-	-	TRBJ1-3	CATSRMGKVTTGNTIYF	TGTGCCACCAGCAGAATGGGAAAGGTCACGACTGGAAACACCATATATTTT
15	TRBV19	TRBD2	few	TRBJ2-1	CASSRTSGSYNEQFF	TGTGCCAGTAGTCGGACTAGCGGGTCTTACAATGAGCAGTTCTTC
13	TRBV25-1	-	-	TRBJ2-5	CASSEWAPVTQYF	TGTGCCAGCAGTGAATGGGCCCCCGTGACCCAGTACTTC
15	TRBV19	TRBD1	-	TRBJ1-5	CASSISPGGTQPQHF	TGTGCCAGTAGTATCTCTCCAGGGGGCACTCAGCCCCAGCATTTT
13	TRBV5-1	-	-	TRBJ1-3	CASSEGTGNTIYF	TGCGCCAGCAGTGAGGGCACTGGAAACACCATATATTTT
16	TRBV9	-	-	TRBJ1-6	CASSPGAGGDNSPLHF	TGTGCCAGCAGCCCTGGGGCGGGAGGAGATAATTCACCCCTCCACTTT
14	TRBV14	-	-	TRBJ1-4	CASSQETGDEKLFF	TGTGCCAGCAGCCAAGAAACCGGGGATGAAAAACTGTTTTTT
15	TRBV19	-	-	TRBJ1-6	CASRSAGVRNSPLHF	TGTGCCAGTAGATCGGCAGGGGTTCGGAATTCACCCCTCCACTTT
13	TRBV6-1	-	-	TRBJ2-7	CASSAKGTGEQYF	TGTGCCAGCAGTGCTAAGGGAACGGGCGAGCAGTACTTC